The 13 T cell receptor beta chains in this list originate from one sample, sequenced in a study of cytomegalovirus exposure and HLA in healthy donors. The PCR ran on 60 Vbeta and 13 Jbeta primers. Generated by immunoSEQ multiplex PCR, the TCRdb table keeps only in-frame clones and is missing some. Of under 200,000 clones in the sample, 55% to 65% were seen once. The sequenced sample consisted of PBMCs. These receptors originate from a man aged 40-55 years in good health and CMV-seronegative.

V and J are TRBV9 and TRBJ2-3; 8 bases are shared with TRBD2. This CDR3 has 16 residues. J gave up 2 bases and V 4 bases, and 9 bases lay outside the gene matches. The germline V gene has CDR1 SGDLS and CDR2 YYNGEE. The CDR3 sequence: CASSHFGRGTTDTQYF. The CDR3 DNA reads as TGTGCCAGCAGCCACTTCGGGAGGGGGACCACAGATACGCAGTATTTT.

This chain uses TRBV4-2 with TRBJ2-1; 8 bases match TRBD2. The CDR3 runs 17 residues. V lost 2 bases to trimming and J lost 6 bases; unmatched junction nucleotides: 12. Germline loops: CDR1 LGHNA, CDR2 YNFKEQ. The CDR3 sequence: CASSQRDGGGRFNEQFF. As DNA, the CDR3 is TGTGCCAGCAGCCAACGAGACGGCGGGGGGCGATTCAATGAGCAGTTCTTC.

The chain has TRBV7-9 and TRBJ2-7; D is undetermined. Per germline, CDR1 SEHNR and CDR2 FQNEAQ (reference sequence). The CDR3 has 12 residues. V was pared by 3 bases and J by 5 bases, with 8 bases between. The CDR3 DNA is TGTGCCAGCAGCTTTGGTCCTAACGAGCAGTACTTC. Amino acid sequence: CASSFGPNEQYF.

This clone was observed a single time. The chain couples TRBV5-4 to TRBJ2-5; D is possibly TRBD2 (5 bases). The CDR3 has 15 residues. Trimming took 4 bases from V and 5 from J, leaving 18 bases between them. Germline V gene sequence: CDR1 SGHNT, CDR2 YYREEE (reference sequence). The CDR3 DNA sequence: TGTGCCAGCAGCATCCGGAAGGGAGAAGGGGAGACCCAGTACTTC. Translation: CASSIRKGEGETQYF.

The DNA for the CDR3 is TGTGCCAGCAGCTTAGGGCACAGTAACTATGGCTACACCTTC. Amino acids: CASSLGHSNYGYTF. The chain couples TRBV7-2 to TRBJ1-2; no clear D. Germline V gives CDR1 SGHTA, CDR2 FQGNSA. The CDR3 runs to 14 residues. The V and J ends lost 1 base and 1 base respectively, with 7 bases between them.

CDR3 protein: CASSHPDTFYGYTF. The CDR3 coding sequence is TGTGCCAGCAGCCACCCAGACACCTTCTATGGCTACACCTTC. The chain uses TRBV7-8 and TRBJ1-2; D is uncertain. The CDR3 has 14 amino acids. Germline V gene lookup returns CDR1 SGHVS and CDR2 FQNEAQ. V lost 5 bases, J lost 4 bases, and 14 bases lay in between.

V gene TRBV7-3 combines with J gene TRBJ2-3; perhaps TRBD2 as D (6 bases). The length of the CDR3 is 14 residues. Trimming shortened V by 5 bases and J by 6 bases, and 15 bases separated the two germline ends. Germline loops: CDR1 SGHTA, CDR2 FQGTGA. CDR3 DNA: TGTGCCAGCAGCCGGGGACTCGAGACGGATACGCAGTATTTT. Amino acid sequence: CASSRGLETDTQYF.

V usage is TRBV7-2 and J usage is TRBJ1-2, with TRBD1 as a possible D gene (6 bases). Trimming took 1 base from V and 8 from J, leaving 11 bases between them. Germline V gene sequence: CDR1 SGHTA, CDR2 FQGNSA. The CDR3 extends over 13 amino acids. The CDR3 protein is CASSLDRVRGYTF. CDR3 bases: TGTGCCAGCAGCTTAGACAGGGTGAGGGGCTACACCTTC.

This chain uses TRBV4-1 with TRBJ1-2; D not certain. The length of the CDR3 is 15 residues. The ends were cut back, 2 bases at V and 3 bases at J, with 13 bases in the middle. Germline CDR1 is MGHRA and CDR2 is YSYEKL. CDR3 loop: CASSQHRAADYGYTF. Written as DNA, the CDR3 is TGCGCCAGCAGCCAACATCGCGCGGCGGACTATGGCTACACCTTC.

The V gene is TRBV18, the J gene TRBJ1-1, with D possibly TRBD1 on 5 matching bases. The germline gives CDR1 KGHSH, CDR2 LQKENI. Trimming pared 6 bases from V and 0 bases from J, leaving 11 bases between. This CDR3 region has 14 residues. The CDR3 region has the DNA TGTGCCAGCTCGTCCAGGGACTTGAACACTGAAGCTTTCTTT. Its protein product is CASSSRDLNTEAFF.

The V gene is TRBV7-6, the J gene TRBJ2-5; 7 bases match TRBD2. Gene TRBJ2-7 matches the end of the DNA better, so the J call may be wrong. This CDR3 spans 15 amino acids. Germline V gives CDR1 SGHVS, CDR2 FNYEAQ. CDR3 nucleotides: TGTGCCAGCAGCGATTATAGCGGGCCCACCTACGAGCAGTACTTC. Its translation is CASSDYSGPTYEQYF.

Only a few counts were recorded for this clone. The CDR3 loop is CASSTLIAGGSGYTF. The CDR3 nucleotides read TGTGCCAGTAGTACCCTGATTGCAGGGGGCTCCGGCTACACCTTC. This chain connects TRBV19 to TRBJ1-2; 8 nucleotides line up with TRBD1. The CDR3 extends over 15 amino acids. The V gene's germline CDR1 is LNHDA and CDR2 SQIVND (reference sequence). J lost 8 bases, V lost 4 bases, and 12 bases had no gene match.

V is TRBV7-2 and J is TRBJ2-7, with 10 bases aligning to TRBD1. Per the germline V gene, CDR1 is SGHTA and CDR2 is FQGNSA. The length of the CDR3 is 14 residues. Unmatched junction bases numbered 4, after V lost 5 bases and J lost 3 bases. CDR3: CASSLRDRGYEQYF. Written as DNA, the CDR3 is TGTGCCAGCAGCCTAAGGGACAGGGGCTACGAGCAGTACTTC.